The 8 T cell receptor beta chains reported below all come from one sample, sequenced in a study of cytomegalovirus exposure and HLA in healthy donors. PCR primers comprised 60 Vbeta and 13 Jbeta primers. Some clones are missing from TCRdb's copy, which holds only in-frame ones; the method was immunoSEQ multiplex PCR. The sample shows about 60,000 clones, approximately 63% of them seen only once. Input material: PBMCs. The receptors come from a woman between 55 and 75 years old in good health and CMV-seropositive.

The chain combines TRBV30 with TRBJ1-5; a possible D gene is TRBD1 (6 bases). CDR1 and CDR2 from the germline V gene are GTSNPN and SVGIG (reference sequence). This CDR3 comprises 13 residues. V shed 4 bases and J shed 3 bases, with 10 bases lying between them. The CDR3 bases are TGTGCCTGGATTCGACAGGCCAATCAGCCCCAGCATTTT. Protein sequence: CAWIRQANQPQHF.

The chain recombines TRBV7-2 with TRBJ2-5, with 8 bases aligning to TRBD1. The tail of the sequence fits TRBJ2-7 better, so the J call may be wrong. The germline V gene has CDR1 SGHTA and CDR2 FQGNSA. This CDR3 is built from 14 residues. In DNA, the CDR3 is TGTGCCAGCAACTCGGGACAGGCGCGCTACGAGCAGTACTTC. The encoded protein is CASNSGQARYEQYF.

The chain links TRBV9 to TRBJ1-1; no firm D call. CDR1 SGDLS and CDR2 YYNGEE come from the germline V gene. Trimming left V 0 bases short and J 2 bases short, with 17 bases between. This CDR3 contains 17 residues. The CDR3 DNA sequence: TGTGCCAGCAGCGTAGCAACAGACAACCTTCTTAACACTGAAGCTTTCTTT. This encodes CASSVATDNLLNTEAFF.

The chain uses TRBV5-1 and TRBJ1-1; D gene unclear. The CDR3 consists of 14 residues. The germline V and J ends were trimmed by 0 bases and 0 bases, with 6 bases remaining between them. Germline-derived CDR1 and CDR2 are SGHRS and YFSETQ. In DNA form, the CDR3 reads TGCGCCAGCAGCTTGGCGGGGATGAACACTGAAGCTTTCTTT. Translating it yields CASSLAGMNTEAFF.

This rearrangement joins TRBV6-5 to TRBJ2-3; perhaps TRBD2 as D (5 bases). V shed 0 bases and J shed 10 bases, with 14 bases lying between them. CDR3 size: 14 residues. Germline V CDR1 and CDR2: MNHEY, SVGAGI. Here the CDR3 reads CASSYSRVYNAQYF. CDR3 in DNA: TGTGCCAGCAGTTACTCGAGGGTCTATAACGCGCAGTATTTT.

V and J are TRBV6-6 and TRBJ1-1, with D maybe TRBD1 (6 bases). CDR1 MNHNY and CDR2 SVGAGI come from the germline V gene (reference sequence). V lost 9 bases to trimming and J lost 3 bases, with 20 bases between them. This CDR3 is built from 15 residues. This chain's CDR3 is CASKQGWTDDTEAFF. In DNA form, the CDR3 reads TGTGCCAGTAAACAGGGTTGGACTGATGACACTGAAGCTTTCTTT.

The chain carries TRBV9 and TRBJ2-7; TRBD2 matches 10 bases. Germline V gene data show CDR1 as SGDLS and CDR2 as YYNGEE. With 0 bases clipped from V and 1 base from J, the junction kept 4 bases outside the gene matches. The length of the CDR3 is 16 residues. The CDR3 nucleotides are TGTGCCAGCAGCGTAGGGAGCGGGGGGGCGTCCTACGAGCAGTACTTC. This gives the protein CASSVGSGGASYEQYF.

The genes are TRBV18 and TRBJ1-2, with D possibly matching TRBD1 (5 bases). Between the trimmed V and J ends, which lost 3 bases and 2 bases, there was a span of 16 bases. CDR3 length: 16 amino acids. Germline CDR1 is KGHSH and CDR2 is LQKENI. This CDR3 is CASSPARTGYNYGYTF. CDR3 sequence (DNA): TGTGCCAGCTCACCGGCCCGCACAGGTTACAACTATGGCTACACCTTC.